What follows are 20 T cell receptor beta chains derived from one specimen sequenced in a study of PD-1 blockade in classical Hodgkin lymphoma. Every patient was affected by relapse after autologous stem cell transplantation, while exposure to brentuximab vedotin was not uniform. Repertoires were generated with immunoSEQ multiplex PCR, while TCRdb's copy carries only in-frame clones and drops some. The data contain tens of thousands of clones, around 78% of them singletons. Sequenced material: peripheral blood mononuclear cells (PBMCs), taken before the second cycle of nivolumab. The receptors stem from a human donor with classical Hodgkin lymphoma.

The chain recombines TRBV7-2 with TRBJ2-7, with D unclear. The CDR3 runs 13 residues. Per germline, CDR1 SGHTA and CDR2 FQGNSA. V was clipped by 1 base and J by 4 bases, with 8 bases between them. The CDR3: CASSLVVTYEQYF. CDR3 DNA sequence: TGTGCCAGCAGCTTAGTTGTGACGTACGAGCAGTACTTC.

The chain joins TRBV10-3 to TRBJ2-7; TRBD2 is a possible D gene (5 bases). CDR3 length: 16 amino acids. Per the germline V gene, CDR1 is ENHRY and CDR2 is SYGVKD. V lost 3 bases and J lost 2, with 17 bases in between. The CDR3 DNA sequence: TGTGCCATCAGTGAAACTCCCCGGACTGGAGCCTACGAGCAGTACTTC. Protein product: CAISETPRTGAYEQYF.

Remarks on this clone: At one of its ends the junction is not consistent with the germline gene, which may arise from a read error. This chain uses TRBV4-3 with TRBJ2-7; the D is unclear. CDR3 size: 14 residues. Germline V gives CDR1 LGHNA, CDR2 YSLEER. CDR3 protein: CASSQWEASDEQYF. The DNA for the CDR3 is TGCGCCAGCAGCCAATGGGAAGCCTCCGACGAGCAGTACTTC.

The V and J genes are TRBV7-3 and TRBJ1-1; a possible D gene is TRBD1 (5 bases). There are 13 residues in the CDR3. The germline V gene has CDR1 SGHTA and CDR2 FQGTGA. The V and J ends lost 4 bases and 4 bases respectively, with 10 bases between them. CDR3 in DNA: TGTGCCAGCAGCTCTCAGGGAAGCACTGAAGCTTTCTTT. Residues: CASSSQGSTEAFF.

This clone showed up just a few times. The chain recombines TRBV6-5 with TRBJ2-2; D gene unclear. The CDR3 loop spans 15 amino acids. Germline CDR1 reads MNHEY; CDR2 reads SVGAGI. V lost 6 bases and J lost 4, with 15 bases in between. As DNA, the CDR3 is TGTGCCAGCAGGCTATCGTTCCCCTCCACCGGGGAGCTGTTTTTT. It encodes CASRLSFPSTGELFF.

The rearrangement links TRBV4-3 to TRBJ1-1, with 7 bases fitting TRBD1. Germline loops: CDR1 LGHNA, CDR2 YSLEER. The CDR3 runs to 15 residues. The junction had 13 bases not matched to a gene; V was cut back by 1 base and J by 11 bases. CDR3 DNA: TGCGCCAGCAGCCAAGGAACCGGGACAGACTCATTGGCTTTCTTT. It specifies CASSQGTGTDSLAFF.

V and J are TRBV28 and TRBJ2-7; 10 bases line up with TRBD2. The CDR3 totals 15 residues. Per the germline V gene, CDR1 is MDHEN and CDR2 is SYDVKM. The junction had 10 bases not matched to a gene; V was cut back by 7 bases and J by 4 bases. The CDR3 nucleotides are TGTGCCAGCAAGCGGGGGGGGACAGACCCTTACGAGCAGTACTTC. Translated: CASKRGGTDPYEQYF.

This clone came up a few times. The V gene is TRBV6-5, the J gene TRBJ2-7; D unresolved. Trimming left V 5 bases short and J 2 bases short, with 10 bases between. Germline CDR1 MNHEY, CDR2 SVGAGI. This CDR3 region has 13 residues. The CDR3 coding sequence is TGTGCCAGCAGTCCCGCTTTGGCCTACGAGCAGTACTTC. Its protein is CASSPALAYEQYF.

The rearrangement links TRBV18 to TRBJ2-7; 11 positions agree with TRBD1. CDR3 length: 16 amino acids. Germline values: CDR1 KGHSH, CDR2 LQKENI. J lost 2 bases, V lost 2 bases, and 5 bases had no gene match. CDR3: CASSPMDRGLTYEQYF. In DNA, the CDR3 is TGTGCCAGCTCACCAATGGACAGGGGGCTCACCTACGAGCAGTACTTC.

The chain combines TRBV28 with TRBJ2-7; 9 positions match TRBD2. The CDR3 runs 14 residues. Germline V gene sequence: CDR1 MDHEN, CDR2 SYDVKM. J was trimmed by 3 bases and V by 4 bases; bases with no gene match: 4. DNA of the CDR3: TGTGCCAGCAGTTATAGCGGGGGTTACTACGAGCAGTACTTC. This sequence encodes CASSYSGGYYEQYF.

This clone was seen once. V gene TRBV13 combines with J gene TRBJ2-5; TRBD2 is a possible D gene (6 bases). The CDR3 contains 14 residues. The V end lost 5 bases, the J end lost 3 bases, and 13 bases lay between the germline ends. The germline V gene has CDR1 PRHDT and CDR2 FYEKMQ (reference sequence). The CDR3 loop is CASSPRGIEETQYF. CDR3 DNA: TGTGCCAGCAGCCCCCGCGGGATTGAAGAGACCCAGTACTTC.

This clone was found a few times. The chain carries TRBV2 and TRBJ1-2, with a weak D call TRBD1 (5 bases). There are 13 residues in the CDR3. The V end was cut by 7 bases, the J end by 5 bases, with 14 bases between. Germline lookup yields CDR1 SNHLY and CDR2 FYNNEI. In DNA form, the CDR3 reads TGTGCCAGCAACCGAGGGGACGGATATGGCTACACCTTC. This encodes CASNRGDGYGYTF.

This rearrangement joins TRBV6-6 to TRBJ2-7; 9 nucleotides line up with TRBD2. With V trimmed by 6 bases and J by 4 bases, 10 bases remained unmatched. Germline V gene sequence: CDR1 MNHNY, CDR2 SVGAGI (reference sequence). This CDR3 spans 15 amino acids. The CDR3 DNA sequence: TGTGCCAGCAGGATCCTAGCGGGACCAACATACGAGCAGTACTTC. This gives the protein CASRILAGPTYEQYF.

The chain carries TRBV5-1 and TRBJ1-4; TRBD1 is a possible D gene (6 bases). Trimming pared 3 bases from V and 1 base from J, leaving 7 bases between. This CDR3 has 14 amino acids. Germline loops: CDR1 SGHRS, CDR2 YFSETQ. The DNA for the CDR3 is TGCGCCAGCAGCTCACAGGGAACTAATGAAAAACTGTTTTTT. Residues: CASSSQGTNEKLFF.

J is TRBJ2-1 and V is TRBV5-1; TRBD2 matches at 9 bases. V dropped 4 bases and J dropped 4; count of bases not matched to a gene: 12. Germline V gene data show CDR1 as SGHRS and CDR2 as YFSETQ. The CDR3 has 17 residues. CDR3 sequence reads: CASSLRGGGAQYNEQFF. CDR3 DNA: TGCGCCAGCAGCCTCCGAGGCGGGGGGGCCCAGTACAATGAGCAGTTCTTC.

The V gene is TRBV18, the J gene TRBJ2-5; D is unclear. Germline CDR1 reads KGHSH; CDR2 reads LQKENI. The CDR3 loop spans 16 amino acids. The V end lost 3 bases, the J end lost 1 base, and 15 bases lay between the germline ends. The CDR3 is CASSPLHAPGQETQYF. The DNA for the CDR3 is TGTGCCAGCTCACCTCTTCATGCTCCGGGCCAAGAGACCCAGTACTTC.

In this sample, this clone turned up a few times. This chain uses TRBV6-1 with TRBJ2-7, with 11 bases aligning to TRBD2. The CDR3 length is 14 residues. Germline CDR1 reads MNHNS; CDR2 reads SASEGT. The V and J ends lost 8 bases and 3 bases, in that order; junction bases with no gene match: 6. Written as DNA, the CDR3 is TGTGCCAGCGAGTTGGGACTAGCGGTCTACGAGCAGTACTTC. Protein: CASELGLAVYEQYF.

As for this clone: Other DNA variants within this sample encode the same CDR3. CDR3 sequence: CASSAGTAYSNQPQHF. The CDR3 DNA reads as TGTGCCAGCTCAGCAGGGACAGCCTATAGCAATCAGCCCCAGCATTTT. The chain has TRBV18 and TRBJ1-5; TRBD1 matches at 7 bases. The CDR3 contains 16 residues. Trimming took 5 bases from V and 0 from J; bases not matched to a gene: 7. Germline V gene lookup returns CDR1 KGHSH and CDR2 LQKENI.

The rearrangement links TRBV30 to TRBJ2-7, with D uncertain. Trimming removed 1 base at V and 3 bases at J, with 10 bases between. Per germline, CDR1 GTSNPN and CDR2 SVGIG (reference sequence). The CDR3 is made up of 13 amino acids. CDR3 coding DNA: TGTGCCTGGAGTGCGTCGCTGATCTACGAGCAGTACTTC. Translation: CAWSASLIYEQYF.

The chain couples TRBV18 to TRBJ1-5; D is unresolved. The CDR3 has 16 residues. Between the trimmed V and J ends, which lost 2 bases and 4 bases, there was a span of 15 bases. The V gene's germline CDR1 is KGHSH and CDR2 LQKENI. CDR3 in DNA: TGTGCCAGCTCACCATTCTTTCCAGGAGGAAATCAGCCCCAGCATTTT. Protein: CASSPFFPGGNQPQHF.